The 28 T cell receptor beta chains in this list originate from one sample, sequenced in a study of control samples from healthy donors and cancer patients (dated by TCRdb to the early 2020s). The method was the immunoSEQ multiplex PCR assay. The table comes from immuneACCESS by way of TCRdb, which keeps in-frame sequences with V and J called. Part of the clones is missing from these tables; in studies checked, under half for an unresolved V gene and the rest for unknown reasons. The sample data list 200,000 or so clones, and 90% to 95% of these were observed just once. The ten largest clonotypes hold 1.5% of the sample. The sequencing input was blood. Receptor source: a man aged 50-60 years in good health.

The chain joins TRBV3-1 (or the pseudogene TRBV3-2) to TRBJ1-1; D gene unclear. This CDR3 contains 14 residues. V was clipped by 2 bases and J by 4 bases, with 11 bases between them. CDR1 and CDR2 (germline): LGHDT, YNNKEL (reference sequence). This CDR3 is CASSQQPMITEAFF. The DNA for the CDR3 is TGTGCCAGCAGCCAACAACCCATGATCACTGAAGCTTTCTTT.

With respect to this clone: Other nucleotide sequences in the sample specify the same CDR3. The V and J genes are TRBV18 and TRBJ1-5; 11 bases agree with TRBD1. This CDR3 has 15 residues. In germline, CDR1 is KGHSH, CDR2 LQKENI. Germline trimming cut 3 bases from V and 6 bases from J; bases unmatched to any gene: 4. The CDR3 nucleotides are TGTGCCAGCTCACCCGGGACAGGGGGGCCTCAGCCCCAGCATTTT. Protein sequence: CASSPGTGGPQPQHF.

The chain carries TRBV2 and TRBJ1-5; D ambiguous. The CDR3 covers 15 residues. The germline V and J ends were trimmed by 5 bases and 5 bases, with 16 bases remaining between them. Germline V lookup: CDR1 SNHLY, CDR2 FYNNEI. CDR3 region: CASSPKGPRDQPQHF. The CDR3 DNA sequence: TGTGCCAGCAGTCCAAAGGGTCCGAGAGATCAGCCCCAGCATTTT.

To note about this clone: This sample also contains other DNA sequences that code for the same CDR3. The V gene is TRBV5-1, the J gene TRBJ1-1; TRBD1 matches 8 bases. CDR3 size: 14 residues. V lost 5 bases and J lost 7; bases outside the gene matches: 10. Germline lookup yields CDR1 SGHRS and CDR2 YFSETQ. CDR3: CASSLGQGGGEAFF. The CDR3 DNA follows: TGCGCCAGCAGTTTAGGACAGGGCGGTGGTGAAGCTTTCTTT. Full variable domain (rest looked up from reference TRBV5-1 and TRBJ1-1): KAGVTQTPRYLIKTRGQQVTLSCSPISGHRSVSWYQQTPGQGLQFLFEYFSETQRNKGNFPGRFSGRQFSNSRSEMNVSTLELGDSALYLCASSLGQGGGEAFFGQGTRLTVV.

The J gene is TRBJ2-1, the V gene TRBV28; possibly TRBD2 for D (6 bases). The CDR3 has 14 amino acids. Trimming removed 10 bases at V and 2 bases at J, with 15 bases between. Germline V gene sequence: CDR1 MDHEN, CDR2 SYDVKM. CDR3 bases: TGTGCCACGGAGGGGCGGGCAGCCTACAATGAGCAGTTCTTC. Protein sequence: CATEGRAAYNEQFF.

The chain joins TRBV7-2 to TRBJ1-5; 8 bases map to TRBD1. The ends lost 5 bases at V and 6 bases at J; junction bases unmatched: 9. This CDR3 spans 15 amino acids. Germline V gives CDR1 SGHTA, CDR2 FQGNSA. This CDR3 reads CASSPQGALGQPQHF. CDR3 nucleotides: TGTGCCAGCAGCCCGCAGGGGGCGCTTGGTCAGCCCCAGCATTTT.

This chain links TRBV5-1 with TRBJ2-2, with unresolved D. Trimming took 0 bases from V and 3 from J, leaving 3 bases between them. Germline V gene sequence: CDR1 SGHRS, CDR2 YFSETQ. The CDR3 is 13 residues long. The CDR3 DNA sequence: TGCGCCAGCAGCTTGGGGCACACCGGGGAGCTGTTTTTT. The encoded protein is CASSLGHTGELFF.

The chain uses TRBV11-2 and TRBJ1-1; maybe TRBD1 (5 bases). The CDR3 has 15 residues. The germline gives CDR1 SGHAT, CDR2 FQNNGV. Trimming pared 3 bases from V and 2 bases from J, leaving 13 bases between. For the CDR3, the DNA is TGTGCCAGCAGCTTCAACGCGGACACAAACACTGAAGCTTTCTTT. Its protein is CASSFNADTNTEAFF.

The chain is built from TRBV3-1 (or the pseudogene TRBV3-2) and TRBJ1-1, with no clear D. Deletions cut 0 bases from V and 5 bases from J, with 7 bases between. The CDR3 is made up of 13 amino acids. Germline V gene lookup returns CDR1 LGHDT and CDR2 YNNKEL (reference sequence). The CDR3: CASSQEGITEAFF. CDR3 in DNA: TGTGCCAGCAGCCAAGAAGGGATTACTGAAGCTTTCTTT.

The chain recombines TRBV7-9 with TRBJ2-1; D unclear. The V end lost 2 bases, the J end lost 6 bases, and 14 bases lay between the germline ends. CDR1 and CDR2 from the germline V gene are SEHNR and FQNEAQ (reference sequence). The CDR3 extends over 15 amino acids. CDR3 coding DNA: TGTGCCAGCAGCTTAATCCGGACGGTCTTCAATGAGCAGTTCTTC. It codes for CASSLIRTVFNEQFF. Full variable domain (missing parts from reference TRBV7-9 and TRBJ2-1): DTGVSQNPRHKITKRGQNVTFRCDPISEHNRLYWYRQTLGQGPEFLTYFQNEAQLEKSRLLSDRFSAERPKGSFSTLEIQRTEQGDSAMYLCASSLIRTVFNEQFFGPGTRLTVL.

The chain employs TRBV30 and TRBJ2-3; D is uncertain. Germline CDR1 reads GTSNPN; CDR2 reads SVGIG (reference sequence). The CDR3 has 11 residues. V dropped 1 base and J dropped 5 bases, with 4 bases sitting between them. The CDR3 region has the DNA TGTGCCTGGAGTGACTTAGATACGCAGTATTTT. This codes for CAWSDLDTQYF.

J is TRBJ1-2 and V is TRBV9, with a tentative D call TRBD1 (6 bases). This CDR3 comprises 13 residues. Germline V gene data show CDR1 as SGDLS and CDR2 as YYNGEE. V gave up 3 bases and J gave up 7 bases, with 13 bases separating them. The CDR3 nucleotides read TGTGCCAGCAGCGCCAACAGGGTCATTGGCTACACCTTC. Translated: CASSANRVIGYTF.

The chain has TRBV19 and TRBJ2-5; D unclear. V was clipped by 4 bases and J by 1 base, with 7 bases between them. This CDR3 contains 13 residues. The germline V gene has CDR1 LNHDA and CDR2 SQIVND (reference sequence). The CDR3 reads CASSTQLQETQYF. For the CDR3, the DNA is TGTGCCAGTAGTACCCAGCTCCAAGAGACCCAGTACTTC.

The chain recombines TRBV5-6 with TRBJ2-6, with D maybe TRBD2 (5 bases). CDR3 size: 16 residues. Trimming took off 0 bases at V and 1 base at J, with 8 bases between the two ends. Germline V lookup: CDR1 SGHDT, CDR2 YYEEEE. CDR3 bases: TGTGCCAGCAGCTTGGCCGGGGAATCTGGGGCCAACGTCCTGACTTTC. Its protein is CASSLAGESGANVLTF.

This chain uses TRBV28 with TRBJ2-1; D is perhaps TRBD1 or TRBD2 (5 bases each). Germline values: CDR1 MDHEN, CDR2 SYDVKM. The CDR3 has 11 residues. V lost 6 bases, J lost 10 bases, and 10 bases lay in between. The CDR3 spells CASSKGEEQFF. The DNA of the CDR3 is TGTGCCAGCAGCAAAGGGGAGGAGCAGTTCTTC.

J is TRBJ1-6 and V is TRBV30; 10 bases are shared with TRBD1. The CDR3 loop spans 14 amino acids. V lost 0 bases and J lost 9; bases outside the gene matches: 2. Germline CDR1 is GTSNPN and CDR2 is SVGIG (reference sequence). The CDR3 DNA is TGTGCCTGGAGTGTGGGACAGGGGTTTTCACCCCTCCACTTT. It translates to CAWSVGQGFSPLHF.

This chain connects TRBV28 to TRBJ1-1, with D maybe TRBD1 (6 bases). The CDR3 runs 12 residues. The germline CDR1 and CDR2 sequences are MDHEN and SYDVKM. The V end was cut by 10 bases, the J end by 8 bases, with 17 bases between. CDR3 region: CAIRGRGAEAFF. CDR3 bases: TGTGCCATCCGGGGCCGGGGGGCGGAAGCTTTCTTT.

This chain joins TRBV10-3 and TRBJ1-3; 7 bases are a match to TRBD1. Per germline, CDR1 ENHRY and CDR2 SYGVKD. V lost 6 bases, J lost 1 base, and 6 bases stayed unmatched. The CDR3 has 15 amino acids. The CDR3 region is CAISRTGASGNTIYF. The CDR3 nucleotides read TGTGCCATCAGCAGAACAGGGGCGTCTGGAAACACCATATATTTT.

CDR3 DNA: TGTGCCAGCAGCTTAGGGGCCGGGGTAATCACTGAAGCTTTCTTT. Protein: CASSLGAGVITEAFF. The V call is TRBV7-2, the J call TRBJ1-1, with D unresolved. CDR1 SGHTA and CDR2 FQGNSA come from the germline V gene. Trimming stripped 1 base from V and 4 bases from J, with 13 bases between. The CDR3 is 15 residues long.

This rearrangement joins TRBV28 to TRBJ1-5; no clear D gene. Trimming took 5 bases from V and 0 from J, leaving 11 bases between them. Germline loops: CDR1 MDHEN, CDR2 SYDVKM. CDR3 length: 15 residues. The CDR3 is CASSSILYSNQPQHF. The CDR3 DNA reads as TGTGCCAGCAGTAGCATACTATATAGCAATCAGCCCCAGCATTTT.

Concerning this clone itself: An end of the junction does not agree with germline; a read error may underlie this. Other DNA sequences from this sample encode an identical CDR3 as well. This sequence joins TRBV15 and TRBJ2-6, with 12 bases lining up with TRBD1. This CDR3 comprises 17 residues. CDR1 and CDR2 from the germline V gene are LNHNV and YYDKDF (reference sequence). The CDR3 DNA reads as TGTGCCACTAGCACCGGGACAGGGGGCACTGGGGCCAACGTCCTGACTTTC. This sequence encodes CATSTGTGGTGANVLTF.

V gene TRBV5-8 combines with J gene TRBJ1-3; a weak D match, TRBD1 (5 bases). This CDR3 has 15 residues. CDR1 and CDR2 (germline): SGHTS, YDEGEE. Trimming shortened V by 4 bases and J by 0 bases, and 11 bases separated the two germline ends. CDR3 bases: TGTGCCAGCAGCAACAGGATTGGCTCTGGAAACACCATATATTTT. This codes for CASSNRIGSGNTIYF.

The chain recombines TRBV2 with TRBJ1-6; no firm D call. The ends were cut back, 4 bases at V and 0 bases at J, with 4 bases in the middle. CDR3 length: 14 amino acids. Germline-derived CDR1 and CDR2 are SNHLY and FYNNEI. The CDR3 reads CASSGSSYNSPLHF. CDR3 nucleotide sequence: TGTGCCAGCAGTGGGAGCTCCTATAATTCACCCCTCCACTTT. The variable domain in full, with the rest retrieved from reference TRBV2 and TRBJ1-6, is EPEVTQTPSHQVTQMGQEVILRCVPISNHLYFYWYRQILGQKVEFLVSFYNNEISEKSEIFDDQFSVERPDGSNFTLKIRSTKLEDSAMYFCASSGSSYNSPLHFGNGTRLTVT.

The chain recombines TRBV2 with TRBJ2-3, with D unclear. In germline, CDR1 is SNHLY, CDR2 FYNNEI. CDR3 length: 11 residues. V was clipped by 1 base and J by 13 bases, with 9 bases between them. The CDR3 sequence is CASSEGFQEYF. The CDR3 nucleotides read TGTGCCAGCAGTGAAGGGTTTCAAGAGTATTTT.

J is TRBJ1-2 and V is TRBV7-2, with D uncertain. The CDR3 extends over 12 amino acids. Trimming stripped 1 base from V and 7 bases from J, with 7 bases between. Germline V CDR1 and CDR2: SGHTA, FQGNSA. The CDR3 here is CASSLVGSGYTF. The CDR3 DNA sequence: TGTGCCAGCAGCTTAGTTGGGAGTGGCTACACCTTC.

The chain uses TRBV4-2 and TRBJ1-1; unclear D gene. Trimming removed 0 bases at V and 0 bases at J, with 5 bases between. The germline V gene encodes CDR1 LGHNA and CDR2 YNFKEQ. The CDR3 is 14 amino acids. The CDR3 bases are TGTGCCAGCAGCCAAGATCAAATGAACACTGAAGCTTTCTTT. Translation gives CASSQDQMNTEAFF.

The chain carries TRBV19 and TRBJ1-2; TRBD1 might be the D (6 bases). V lost 7 bases and J lost 3, with 15 bases in between. Germline-derived CDR1 and CDR2 are LNHDA and SQIVND (reference sequence). The length of the CDR3 is 14 residues. CDR3 coding DNA: TGTGCCAGTACCCCTCAACAGGGACACTATGGCTACACCTTC. Translation: CASTPQQGHYGYTF.

This chain connects TRBV7-8 to TRBJ2-1; 7 nucleotides align to TRBD1. Losses at the gene ends were 5 bases for V and 3 bases for J; bases not matched to a gene: 4. The CDR3 spans 14 residues. Looked up from germline, CDR1 is SGHVS and CDR2 is FQNEAQ. The CDR3 DNA reads as TGTGCCAGCAGCAACAGGGGCAACTACAATGAGCAGTTCTTC. Residues: CASSNRGNYNEQFF.